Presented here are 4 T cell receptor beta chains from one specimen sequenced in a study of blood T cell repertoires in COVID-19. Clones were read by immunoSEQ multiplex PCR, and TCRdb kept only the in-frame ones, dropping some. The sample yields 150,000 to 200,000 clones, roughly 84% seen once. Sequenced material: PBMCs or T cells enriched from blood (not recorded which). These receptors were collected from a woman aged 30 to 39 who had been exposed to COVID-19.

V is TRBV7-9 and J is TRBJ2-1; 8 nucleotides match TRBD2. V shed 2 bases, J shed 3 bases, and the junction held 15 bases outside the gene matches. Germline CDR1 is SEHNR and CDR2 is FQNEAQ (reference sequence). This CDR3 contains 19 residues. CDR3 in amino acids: CASSLLVYHSGGLYNEQFF. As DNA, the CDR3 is TGTGCCAGCAGCTTACTGGTCTACCACAGCGGGGGACTCTACAATGAGCAGTTCTTC.

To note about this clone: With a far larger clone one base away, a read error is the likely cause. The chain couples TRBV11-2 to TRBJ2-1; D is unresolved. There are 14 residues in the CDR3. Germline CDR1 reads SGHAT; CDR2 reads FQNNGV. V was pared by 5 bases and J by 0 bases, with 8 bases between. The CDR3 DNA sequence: TGTGCCAGCAGCCCCTCCAGCTCCTACAATGAGCAGTTCTTC. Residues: CASSPSSSYNEQFF.

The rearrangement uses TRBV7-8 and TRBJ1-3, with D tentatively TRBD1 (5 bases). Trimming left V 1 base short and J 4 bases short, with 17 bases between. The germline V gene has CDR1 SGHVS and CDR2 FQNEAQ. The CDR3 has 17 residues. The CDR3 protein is CASSLVKTVKGGNTIYF. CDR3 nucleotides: TGTGCCAGCAGCTTAGTCAAGACAGTGAAAGGAGGAAACACCATATATTTT. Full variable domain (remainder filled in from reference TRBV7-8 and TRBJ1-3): GAGVSQSPRYKVAKRGQDVALRCDPISGHVSLFWYQQALGQGPEFLTYFQNEAQLDKSGLPSDRFFAERPEGSVSTLKIQRTQQEDSAVYLCASSLVKTVKGGNTIYFGEGSWLTVV.

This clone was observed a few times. The CDR3 sequence: CAWATGENTEAFF. DNA for the CDR3: TGTGCCTGGGCGACAGGGGAGAACACTGAAGCTTTCTTT. This chain joins TRBV30 and TRBJ1-1; 8 nucleotides match TRBD1. This CDR3 region has 13 residues. J lost 1 base, V lost 5 bases, and 3 bases had no gene match. Germline V CDR1 and CDR2: GTSNPN, SVGIG (reference sequence).